The 25 T cell receptor beta chains reported below all come from one sample, sequenced in a study of T-cell memory formation after mild COVID-19. MiXCR, run by TCRdb on the 5' RACE reads, gives a single entry per CDR3 protein. The repertoire includes around 250,000 distinct CDR3 sequences, roughly 17% of them detected once, and roughly 24% sits in the top ten. The specimen sequenced was PBMCs or a T cell subset sorted from them (not recorded which). The receptors originated from a young man who had mild COVID-19 (a few samples of this study predate the infection). Cell type and time point are not known.

This rearrangement joins TRBV7-8 to TRBJ1-1, with 7 nucleotides matching TRBD1. CDR3 length equals 13 residues. The V segment lost 5 bases and the J segment 8 bases; nucleotides outside the gene matches: 8. Germline loops: CDR1 SGHVS, CDR2 FQNEAQ. This chain's CDR3 is CASSPSGTAEAFF. In DNA, the CDR3 is TGTGCCAGCAGCCCCTCCGGGACAGCAGAAGCTTTCTTT.

The chain combines TRBV7-3 with TRBJ2-2; TRBD2 matches at 7 bases. There are 14 residues in the CDR3. The V and J ends lost 3 bases and 4 bases, in that order; junction bases with no gene match: 2. Germline-derived CDR1 and CDR2 are SGHTA and FQGTGA. The CDR3 loop is CASSFTSVTGELFF. CDR3 nucleotide sequence: TGTGCCAGCAGCTTTACTAGCGTCACCGGGGAGCTGTTTTTT.

V and J are TRBV10-3 and TRBJ2-3; tentative D call: TRBD1 (6 bases). CDR1 and CDR2 from the germline V gene are ENHRY and SYGVKD. The CDR3 is 11 residues long. Trimming left V 10 bases short and J 5 bases short, with 10 bases between. CDR3 in amino acids: CATTGQDTQYF. The DNA of the CDR3 is TGTGCCACAACAGGGCAAGATACGCAGTATTTT.

This clonotype was recorded a few times. It is unclear where the CDR3 begins or ends on the DNA, so no DNA is shown, and the CDR3 is as TCRdb lists it. This chain links TRBV7-5 with TRBJ2-4; the D segment call TRBD1 is taken from the table without a DNA check. TRBV7-5 counts as a pseudogene. The CDR3 adds up to 19 amino acids, both ends counted. Here the CDR3 reads CISVPEARTGIGGWNIQYF.

V usage is TRBV7-2 and J usage is TRBJ2-7, with D possibly being TRBD1 (5 bases). The ends were cut back, 7 bases at V and 3 bases at J, with 13 bases in the middle. The CDR3 loop spans 13 amino acids. Germline V gene lookup returns CDR1 SGHTA and CDR2 FQGNSA. This chain's CDR3 is CASTYGQDYEQYF. The CDR3 DNA reads TGTGCCAGCACTTACGGACAAGACTACGAGCAGTACTTC.

There are a few counts of this clonotype. V usage is TRBV5-1 and J usage is TRBJ2-7; D assignment may be TRBD1 or TRBD2 (7 bases each). Germline V gene lookup returns CDR1 SGHRS and CDR2 YFSETQ. V dropped 0 bases and J dropped 2 bases, with 15 bases sitting between them. CDR3 length: 16 amino acids. The DNA of the CDR3 is TGCGCCAGCAGCTTGGGAAGCGGGACAGCAACCTACGAGCAGTACGTC. As protein: CASSLGSGTATYEQYV.

This clonotype was detected a few times. The genes are TRBV11-2 and TRBJ2-3, with a possible D match to TRBD2 (5 bases). CDR1 and CDR2 from the germline V gene are SGHAT and FQNNGV. The CDR3 length is 14 residues. Between the trimmed V and J ends, which lost 5 bases and 1 base, there was a span of 10 bases. The CDR3 region has the DNA TGTGCCAGCAGCCAGGACTCGGGCACAGATACGCAGTATTTT. This gives the protein CASSQDSGTDTQYF.

This clonotype was found a few times. J is TRBJ1-1 and V is TRBV7-6; 9 bases are shared with TRBD1. The germline V gene encodes CDR1 SGHVS and CDR2 FNYEAQ. This CDR3 region has 16 residues. V trimming: 5 bases; J trimming: 4 bases; junction bases outside the gene matches: 11. The CDR3 DNA reads TGTGCCAGCAGCCTACAGGGGGCCATTAGGACCACTGAAGCTTTCTTT. Its translation is CASSLQGAIRTTEAFF.

This clonotype was found a few times. The chain combines TRBV7-8 with TRBJ2-5, with D tentatively TRBD2 (7 bases). V lost 5 bases and J 5 bases, leaving 18 bases between the germline ends. The CDR3 covers 15 residues. Germline lookup yields CDR1 SGHVS and CDR2 FQNEAQ. CDR3 nucleotide sequence: TGTGCCAGCAGCCCGATAGGGGGGGCGGGTGAGACCCAGTACTTC. As protein: CASSPIGGAGETQYF.

This clonotype was observed at least ten times. The V and J genes are TRBV6-5 and TRBJ2-3; no clear D. Trimming shortened V by 4 bases and J by 3 bases, and 8 bases separated the two germline ends. The germline V gene has CDR1 MNHEY and CDR2 SVGAGI. The CDR3 consists of 13 residues. In DNA form, the CDR3 reads TGTGCCAGCAGTTCCCCGGGTACAGATACGCAGTATTTT. This codes for CASSSPGTDTQYF.

The chain couples TRBV2 to TRBJ2-3; TRBD1 matches 10 bases. Germline V gives CDR1 SNHLY, CDR2 FYNNEI. The junction had 8 bases not matched to a gene; V was cut back by 11 bases and J by 0 bases. The CDR3 totals 15 residues. CDR3 amino acids: CAVRDRGSSTDTQYF. DNA for the CDR3: TGTGCCGTTCGGGACAGGGGATCTAGCACAGATACGCAGTATTTT.

A few counts support this clonotype. This chain uses TRBV28 with TRBJ1-5; possible D gene TRBD1, 6 bases. The CDR3 consists of 15 residues. Germline CDR1 reads MDHEN; CDR2 reads SYDVKM. V lost 3 bases and J lost 6, with 15 bases in between. The CDR3 region is CASSFNGGRSQPQHF. In DNA form, the CDR3 reads TGTGCCAGCAGTTTCAATGGGGGCAGGTCTCAGCCCCAGCATTTT.

The chain employs TRBV6-2 or TRBV6-3 and TRBJ2-6, with D perhaps matching TRBD1 (6 bases). The germline CDR1 and CDR2 sequences are MNHEY and SVGEGT. The CDR3 runs 15 residues. V gave up 6 bases and J gave up 0 bases, with 9 bases separating them. This chain's CDR3 is CASRGAASGANVLTF. CDR3 nucleotide sequence: TGTGCCAGCAGGGGGGCAGCCTCTGGGGCCAACGTCCTGACTTTC.

This clonotype showed up just a few times. This chain joins TRBV27 and TRBJ2-3; D is unclear. Looked up from germline, CDR1 is MNHEY and CDR2 is SMNVEV (reference sequence). CDR3 size: 13 residues. The germline V and J ends were trimmed by 3 bases and 4 bases, with 8 bases remaining between them. CDR3 residues: CASSFYNADTQYF. In DNA form, the CDR3 reads TGTGCCAGCAGTTTTTATAATGCAGATACGCAGTATTTT.

This clonotype appeared once. The rearrangement links TRBV20-1 to TRBJ1-1, with D unclear. This CDR3 has 13 residues. Germline loops: CDR1 DFQATT, CDR2 SNEGSKA (reference sequence). V was clipped by 2 bases and J by 1 base, with 8 bases between them. CDR3 coding DNA: TGCAGTGCTAGATTAGCCTCGAACACTGAAGCTTTCTTT. Protein product: CSARLASNTEAFF.

The gene calls are TRBV29-1 and TRBJ2-3; 7 positions match TRBD2. The CDR3 consists of 11 residues. J gave up 6 bases and V 6 bases, and 3 bases lay outside the gene matches. Germline V CDR1 and CDR2: SQVTM, ANQGSEA. CDR3 loop: CSVREADTQYF. The CDR3 nucleotides are TGCAGCGTACGGGAGGCTGATACGCAGTATTTT.

This clonotype was recorded at least ten times. The chain recombines TRBV5-5 with TRBJ2-3, with D uncertain. V gave up 1 base and J gave up 0 bases, with 9 bases separating them. CDR1 and CDR2 (germline): SGHKS, YYEKEE (reference sequence). CDR3 length: 15 amino acids. The CDR3 reads CASSLFSQSTDTQYF. Here the CDR3 DNA reads TGTGCCAGCAGCTTGTTTTCTCAGAGCACAGATACGCAGTATTTT.

This clonotype was seen a few times. The rearrangement joins TRBV4-1 to TRBJ2-3; TRBD2 matches 7 bases. V shed 4 bases and J 2 bases; nucleotides not matched to a gene: 21. The CDR3 spans 20 residues. CDR1 and CDR2 (germline): MGHRA, YSYEKL. The CDR3 bases are TGCGCCAGCAGCCTAGCCCCTTCCGGGACTATCTATCTCACCACAGATACGCAGTATTTT. It encodes CASSLAPSGTIYLTTDTQYF.

The chain uses TRBV29-1 and TRBJ1-2; perhaps TRBD1 as D (5 bases). V shed 6 bases and J shed 6 bases, with 14 bases lying between them. There are 12 residues in the CDR3. In germline, CDR1 is SQVTM, CDR2 ANQGSEA. The CDR3: CSVESGADGYTF. CDR3 DNA: TGCAGCGTAGAAAGCGGGGCTGATGGCTACACCTTC.

The chain uses TRBV7-7 and TRBJ1-4; 8 bases match TRBD1. Germline values: CDR1 SSHAT, CDR2 FNYEAQ (reference sequence). V was pared by 5 bases and J by 4 bases, with 6 bases of the junction left unmatched. This CDR3 is 15 amino acids long. CDR3 coding DNA: TGTGCCAGCAGCCCAGGGACAGGCATTAATGAAAAACTGTTTTTT. This encodes CASSPGTGINEKLFF.

This chain links TRBV20-1 with TRBJ2-4, with 8 positions matching TRBD1. CDR3 length: 15 amino acids. V was clipped by 5 bases and J by 3 bases; unmatched bases: 9. CDR1 and CDR2 from the germline V gene are DFQATT and SNEGSKA (reference sequence). The CDR3 region has the DNA TGCAGTGCTCATACAGGGGGTTCTTTCAAAAACATTCAGTACTTC. Translated, it gives CSAHTGGSFKNIQYF.

This chain joins TRBV7-6 and TRBJ1-1; perhaps TRBD1 as D (5 bases). The germline gives CDR1 SGHVS, CDR2 FNYEAQ. The CDR3 length is 14 residues. Trimming shortened V by 3 bases and J by 4 bases, and 12 bases separated the two germline ends. This CDR3 reads CASSFGGGVTEAFF. As DNA, the CDR3 is TGTGCCAGCAGCTTTGGCGGGGGGGTCACTGAAGCTTTCTTT.

The chain is built from TRBV7-2 and TRBJ2-5, with TRBD1 matching over 8 bases. J gave up 3 bases and V 10 bases, and 4 bases lay outside the gene matches. The CDR3 length is 12 residues. Germline CDR1 and CDR2: SGHTA and FQGNSA. The CDR3 DNA reads TGTGCCACCACAGGGGGAGAAGAGACCCAGTACTTC. This gives the protein CATTGGEETQYF.

This clonotype was counted many times. The chain couples TRBV4-3 to TRBJ2-3; D perhaps matches TRBD1 (6 bases). The germline V and J ends were trimmed by 3 bases and 5 bases, with 12 bases remaining between them. Germline lookup yields CDR1 LGHNA and CDR2 YSLEER. The CDR3 loop spans 14 amino acids. CDR3 sequence reads: CASSQNREGDTQYF. The CDR3 nucleotides read TGCGCCAGCAGCCAGAACAGGGAAGGAGATACGCAGTATTTT.

There are a few counts of this clonotype. The CDR3 nucleotides are TGCAGTGCTCCAAGGGCCGGGGCTGCGGAAGCTTTCTTT. Translated: CSAPRAGAAEAFF. The V gene is TRBV20-1, the J gene TRBJ1-1; D is possibly TRBD1 (5 bases). The length of the CDR3 is 13 residues. Trimming took off 5 bases at V and 8 bases at J, with 18 bases between the two ends. CDR1 is DFQATT, CDR2 SNEGSKA, per germline (reference sequence).